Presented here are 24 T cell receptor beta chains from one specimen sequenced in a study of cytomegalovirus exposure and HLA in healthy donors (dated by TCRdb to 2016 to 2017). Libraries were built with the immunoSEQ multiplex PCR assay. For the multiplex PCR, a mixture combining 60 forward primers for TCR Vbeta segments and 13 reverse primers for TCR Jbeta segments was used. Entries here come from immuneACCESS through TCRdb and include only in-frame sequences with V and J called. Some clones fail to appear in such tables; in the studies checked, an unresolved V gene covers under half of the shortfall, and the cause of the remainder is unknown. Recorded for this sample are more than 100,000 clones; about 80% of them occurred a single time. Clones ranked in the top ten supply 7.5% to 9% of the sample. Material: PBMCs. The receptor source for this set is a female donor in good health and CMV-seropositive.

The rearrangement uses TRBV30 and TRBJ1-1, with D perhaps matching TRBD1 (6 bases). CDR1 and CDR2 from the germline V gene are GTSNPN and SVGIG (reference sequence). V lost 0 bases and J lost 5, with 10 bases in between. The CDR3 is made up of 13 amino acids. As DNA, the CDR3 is TGTGCCTGGAGTGTACGGGGGGCTACTGAAGCTTTCTTT. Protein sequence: CAWSVRGATEAFF.

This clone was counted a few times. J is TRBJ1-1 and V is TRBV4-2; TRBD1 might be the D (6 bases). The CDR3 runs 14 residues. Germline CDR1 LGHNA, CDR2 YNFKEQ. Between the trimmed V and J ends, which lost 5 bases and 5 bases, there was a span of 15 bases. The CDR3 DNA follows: TGTGCCAGCAGCGAACAGGGATCCAGGACTGAAGCTTTCTTT. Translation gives CASSEQGSRTEAFF.

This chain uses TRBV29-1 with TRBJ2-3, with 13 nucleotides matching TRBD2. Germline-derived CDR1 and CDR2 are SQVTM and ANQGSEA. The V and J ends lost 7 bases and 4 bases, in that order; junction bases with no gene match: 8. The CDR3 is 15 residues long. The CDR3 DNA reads TGCAGCGCCTGTCGACTAGCGGGGGGCTCAGATACGCAGTATTTT. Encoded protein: CSACRLAGGSDTQYF.

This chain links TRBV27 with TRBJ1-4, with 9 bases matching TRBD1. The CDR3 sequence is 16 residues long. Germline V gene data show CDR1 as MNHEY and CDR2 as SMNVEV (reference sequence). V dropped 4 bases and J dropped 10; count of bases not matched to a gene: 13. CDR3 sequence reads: CASSSQQGAMGGKLFF. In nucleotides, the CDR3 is TGTGCCAGCAGTTCCCAACAGGGGGCCATGGGGGGAAAACTGTTTTTT. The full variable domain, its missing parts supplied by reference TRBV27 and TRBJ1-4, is EAQVTQNPRYLITVTGKKLTVTCSQNMNHEYMSWYRQDPGLGLRQIYYSMNVEVTDKGDVPEGYKVSRKEKRNFPLILESPSPNQTSLYFCASSSQQGAMGGKLFFGSGTQLSVL.

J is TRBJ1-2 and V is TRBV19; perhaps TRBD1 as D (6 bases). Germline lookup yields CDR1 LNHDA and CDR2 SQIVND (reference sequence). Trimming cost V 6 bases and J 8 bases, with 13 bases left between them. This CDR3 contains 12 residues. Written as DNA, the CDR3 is TGTGCCAGTAGGGGAGGGGGAGCGGGCTACACCTTC. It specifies CASRGGGAGYTF.

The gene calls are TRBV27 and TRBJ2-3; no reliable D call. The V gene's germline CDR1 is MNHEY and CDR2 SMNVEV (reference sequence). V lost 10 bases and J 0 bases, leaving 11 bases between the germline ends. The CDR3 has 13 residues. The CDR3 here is CANVATSTDTQYF. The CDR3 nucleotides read TGTGCCAACGTTGCGACTAGCACAGATACGCAGTATTTT.

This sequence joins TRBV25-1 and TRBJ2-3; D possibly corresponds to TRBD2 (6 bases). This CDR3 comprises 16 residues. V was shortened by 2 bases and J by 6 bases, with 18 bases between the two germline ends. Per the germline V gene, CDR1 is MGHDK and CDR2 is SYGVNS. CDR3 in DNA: TGTGCCAGCAGTGAACACGGGACTCCCAACTCGGATACGCAGTATTTT. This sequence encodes CASSEHGTPNSDTQYF.

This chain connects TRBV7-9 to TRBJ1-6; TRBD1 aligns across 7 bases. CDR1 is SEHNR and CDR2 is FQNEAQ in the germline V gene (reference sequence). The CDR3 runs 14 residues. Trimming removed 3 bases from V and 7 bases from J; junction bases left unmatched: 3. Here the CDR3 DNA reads TGTGCCAGCAGCTTCGGACAGGCCAATTCACCCCTCCACTTT. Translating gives CASSFGQANSPLHF.

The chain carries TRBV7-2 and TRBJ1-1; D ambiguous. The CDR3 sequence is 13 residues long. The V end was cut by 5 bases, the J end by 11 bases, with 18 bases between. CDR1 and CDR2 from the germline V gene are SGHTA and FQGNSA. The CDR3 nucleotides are TGTGCCAGCAGCCCCGTGAGCTCGGGTAAGGCTTTCTTT. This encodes CASSPVSSGKAFF.

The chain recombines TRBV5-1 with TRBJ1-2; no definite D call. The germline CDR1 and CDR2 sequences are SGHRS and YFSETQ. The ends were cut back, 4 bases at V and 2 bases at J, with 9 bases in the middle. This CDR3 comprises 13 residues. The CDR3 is CASSPRLNYGYTF. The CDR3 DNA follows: TGCGCCAGCAGCCCCAGACTAAACTATGGCTACACCTTC.

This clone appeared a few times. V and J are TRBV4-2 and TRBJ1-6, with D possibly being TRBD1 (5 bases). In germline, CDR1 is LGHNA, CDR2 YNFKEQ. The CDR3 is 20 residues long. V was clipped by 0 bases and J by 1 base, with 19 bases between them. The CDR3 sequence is CASSQDWAGRELSYNSPLHF. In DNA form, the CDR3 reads TGTGCCAGCAGCCAAGATTGGGCAGGGAGGGAATTGTCCTATAATTCACCCCTCCACTTT.

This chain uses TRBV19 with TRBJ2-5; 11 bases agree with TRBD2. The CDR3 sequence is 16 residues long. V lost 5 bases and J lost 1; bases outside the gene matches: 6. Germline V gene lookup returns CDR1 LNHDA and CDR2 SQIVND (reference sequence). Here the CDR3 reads CASSFRTSGGQETQYF. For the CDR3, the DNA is TGTGCCAGTAGTTTCAGAACTAGCGGGGGCCAAGAGACCCAGTACTTC.

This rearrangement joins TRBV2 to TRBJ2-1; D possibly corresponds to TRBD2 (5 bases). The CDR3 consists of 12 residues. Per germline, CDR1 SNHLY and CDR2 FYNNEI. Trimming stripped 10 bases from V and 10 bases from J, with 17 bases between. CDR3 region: CATRGERREQFF. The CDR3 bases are TGTGCCACTCGCGGTGAGCGGCGGGAGCAGTTCTTC.

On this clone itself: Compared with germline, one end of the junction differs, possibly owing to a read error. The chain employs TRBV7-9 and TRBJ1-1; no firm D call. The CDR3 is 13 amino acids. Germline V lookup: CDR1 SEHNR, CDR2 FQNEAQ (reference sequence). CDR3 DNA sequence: TGTTCCAGCACCCTGGGAGCGGGCACTGAAGCTTTCTTT. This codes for CSSTLGAGTEAFF.

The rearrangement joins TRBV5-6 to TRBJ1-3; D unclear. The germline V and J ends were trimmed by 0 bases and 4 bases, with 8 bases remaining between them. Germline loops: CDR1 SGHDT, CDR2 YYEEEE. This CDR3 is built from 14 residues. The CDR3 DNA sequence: TGTGCCAGCAGCTTGGGGACTCACGGAAACACCATATATTTT. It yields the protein CASSLGTHGNTIYF.

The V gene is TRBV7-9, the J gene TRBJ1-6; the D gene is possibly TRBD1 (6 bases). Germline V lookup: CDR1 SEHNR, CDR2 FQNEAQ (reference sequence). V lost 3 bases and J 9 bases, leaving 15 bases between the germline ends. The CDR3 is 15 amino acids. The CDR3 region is CASSFLAGVSSPLHF. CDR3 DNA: TGTGCCAGCAGCTTCCTGGCAGGGGTCTCTTCACCCCTCCACTTT.

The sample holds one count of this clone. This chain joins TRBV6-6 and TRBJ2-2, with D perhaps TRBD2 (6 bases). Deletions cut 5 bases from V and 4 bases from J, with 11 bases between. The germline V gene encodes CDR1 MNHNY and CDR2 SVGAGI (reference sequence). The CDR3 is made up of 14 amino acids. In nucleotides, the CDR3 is TGTGCCAGCAGTCACCGGGACTCCACCGGGGAGCTGTTTTTT. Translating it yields CASSHRDSTGELFF.

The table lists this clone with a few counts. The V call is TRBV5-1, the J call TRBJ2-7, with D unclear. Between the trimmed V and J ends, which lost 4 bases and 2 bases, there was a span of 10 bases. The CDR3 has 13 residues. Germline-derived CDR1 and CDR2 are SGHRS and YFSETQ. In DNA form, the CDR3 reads TGCGCCAGCAGCCCCTCAGGAACCTACGAGCAGTACTTC. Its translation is CASSPSGTYEQYF.

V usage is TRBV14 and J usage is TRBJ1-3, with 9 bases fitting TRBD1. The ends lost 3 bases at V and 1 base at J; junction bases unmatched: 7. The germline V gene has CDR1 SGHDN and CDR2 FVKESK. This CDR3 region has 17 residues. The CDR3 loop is CASSHLDRGRSGNTIYF. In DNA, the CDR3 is TGTGCCAGCAGCCACCTGGACAGGGGTCGGTCTGGAAACACCATATATTTT.

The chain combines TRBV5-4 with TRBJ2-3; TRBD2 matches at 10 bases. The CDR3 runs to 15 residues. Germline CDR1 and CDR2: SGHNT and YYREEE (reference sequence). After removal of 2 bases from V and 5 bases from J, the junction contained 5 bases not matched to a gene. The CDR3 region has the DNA TGTGCCAGCAGCTTAGCGGGGGGGCCCGAAGATACGCAGTATTTT. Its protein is CASSLAGGPEDTQYF.

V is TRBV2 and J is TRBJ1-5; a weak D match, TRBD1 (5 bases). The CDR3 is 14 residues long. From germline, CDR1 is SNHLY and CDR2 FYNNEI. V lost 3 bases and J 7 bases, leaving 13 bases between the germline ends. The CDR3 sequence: CASSDGREWQPQHF. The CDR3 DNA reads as TGTGCCAGCAGTGACGGCAGGGAATGGCAGCCCCAGCATTTT.

CDR3 protein: CAWRLLQGVWTEAFF. In nucleotides, the CDR3 is TGTGCCTGGAGACTTCTACAGGGCGTCTGGACTGAAGCTTTCTTT. This chain joins TRBV30 and TRBJ1-1; D might be TRBD1 (6 bases). Germline V gene lookup returns CDR1 GTSNPN and CDR2 SVGIG (reference sequence). V shed 3 bases and J shed 5 bases, with 19 bases lying between them. The CDR3 has 15 amino acids.

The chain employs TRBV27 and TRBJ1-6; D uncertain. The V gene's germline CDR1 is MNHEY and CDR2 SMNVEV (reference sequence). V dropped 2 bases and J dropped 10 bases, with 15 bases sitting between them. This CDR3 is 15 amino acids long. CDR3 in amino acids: CASSLGGGSGSPLHF. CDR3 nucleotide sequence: TGTGCCAGCAGTTTAGGAGGAGGTAGTGGATCACCCCTCCACTTT.

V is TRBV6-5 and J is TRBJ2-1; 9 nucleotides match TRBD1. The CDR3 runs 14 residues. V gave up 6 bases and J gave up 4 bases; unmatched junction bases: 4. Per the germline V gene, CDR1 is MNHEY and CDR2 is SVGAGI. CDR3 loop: CASSPGQGYNEQFF. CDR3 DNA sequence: TGTGCCAGCAGCCCGGGACAGGGATACAATGAGCAGTTCTTC.